Presented here are 17 T cell receptor beta chains from one specimen sequenced in a study of blood T cell repertoires in COVID-19. Using immunoSEQ multiplex PCR, the repertoire was profiled, and TCRdb retains in-frame clones only, with some absent. The repertoire holds approximately 91,000 clones, with about 85% as singletons. Sequenced input: peripheral blood. These receptor sequences come from a man between 65 and 85 years old with acute or convalescent COVID-19.

This clone was counted only a few times. The chain is built from TRBV7-9 and TRBJ1-6; maybe TRBD1 (6 bases). The V gene's germline CDR1 is SEHNR and CDR2 FQNEAQ (reference sequence). This CDR3 has 15 amino acids. V was trimmed by 7 bases and J by 6 bases, leaving 16 bases between them. This chain's CDR3 is CASTRGASSNSPLHF. For the CDR3, the DNA is TGTGCCAGCACCCGGGGGGCCTCATCTAATTCACCCCTCCACTTT.

The rearrangement joins TRBV2 to TRBJ2-3, with TRBD2 as a possible D gene (7 bases). CDR1 is SNHLY, CDR2 FYNNEI, per germline. This CDR3 is 16 amino acids long. With 6 bases removed from V and 2 bases from J, the gap between germline ends came to 18 bases. CDR3 residues: CASRGDWGGHTDTQYF. For the CDR3, the DNA is TGTGCCAGCAGGGGGGACTGGGGGGGACACACAGATACGCAGTATTTT.

The rearrangement joins TRBV5-1 to TRBJ1-1; TRBD1 matches at 8 bases. J lost 3 bases, V lost 6 bases, and 7 bases had no gene match. The CDR3 length is 14 residues. The V gene's germline CDR1 is SGHRS and CDR2 YFSETQ. The chain's CDR3 is CASTTGGSDTEAFF. CDR3 DNA: TGCGCCAGCACTACAGGGGGTTCCGACACTGAAGCTTTCTTT.

The V gene is TRBV5-1, the J gene TRBJ2-3; TRBD1 agrees at 8 bases. Germline V gene sequence: CDR1 SGHRS, CDR2 YFSETQ. The CDR3 is 15 amino acids. V lost 0 bases and J lost 2; bases outside the gene matches: 2. In nucleotides, the CDR3 is TGCGCCAGCAGCTTGGAGGGACAGGCCACAGATACGCAGTATTTT. Translation gives CASSLEGQATDTQYF.

V gene TRBV7-2 combines with J gene TRBJ1-2; D is ambiguous. CDR3 length: 14 residues. Germline V gives CDR1 SGHTA, CDR2 FQGNSA. V dropped 3 bases and J dropped 2 bases, with 10 bases sitting between them. CDR3 bases: TGTGCCAGCAGCTTCCTACCGGGGAACTATGGCTACACCTTC. Amino acids: CASSFLPGNYGYTF.

The chain recombines TRBV10-2 with TRBJ2-5; TRBD1 aligns across 10 bases. With 2 bases clipped from V and 2 bases from J, the junction kept 8 bases outside the gene matches. Per germline, CDR1 WSHSY and CDR2 SAAADI. This CDR3 region has 17 residues. CDR3 bases: TGCGCCAGCAGTGAGGGTGATTGGGGACAGGGGCAAGAGACCCAGTACTTC. Residues: CASSEGDWGQGQETQYF.

V and J are TRBV6-1 and TRBJ1-1; TRBD1 might be the D (6 bases). Trimming stripped 0 bases from V and 7 bases from J, with 15 bases between. CDR3 length: 15 residues. CDR1 and CDR2 from the germline V gene are MNHNS and SASEGT. As DNA, the CDR3 is TGTGCCAGCAGTGAAGCGCCGGGACAAATACTTGAAGCTTTCTTT. This sequence encodes CASSEAPGQILEAFF.

This clone appeared once. The chain couples TRBV30 to TRBJ1-6; D uncertain. CDR3 length: 16 amino acids. The ends were cut back, 2 bases at V and 0 bases at J, with 11 bases in the middle. Germline-derived CDR1 and CDR2 are GTSNPN and SVGIG (reference sequence). CDR3 loop: CAWSTDIPSYNSPLHF. The DNA for the CDR3 is TGTGCCTGGAGTACCGACATTCCCTCCTATAATTCACCCCTCCACTTT. Full variable domain (remainder filled in from reference TRBV30 and TRBJ1-6): SQTIHQWPATLVQPVGSPLSLECTVEGTSNPNLYWYRQAAGRGLQLLFYSVGIGQISSEVPQNLSASRPQDRQFILSSKKLLLSDSGFYLCAWSTDIPSYNSPLHFGNGTRLTVT.

The chain combines TRBV30 with TRBJ1-3, with D tentatively TRBD1 (5 bases). This CDR3 is built from 15 residues. The ends were cut back, 2 bases at V and 1 base at J, with 12 bases in the middle. CDR1 GTSNPN and CDR2 SVGIG come from the germline V gene (reference sequence). CDR3 DNA: TGTGCCTGGAGTAACCCAGGGCTATCTGGAAACACCATATATTTT. This translates into CAWSNPGLSGNTIYF.

The chain recombines TRBV19 with TRBJ1-5; 10 bases align to TRBD1. V lost 7 bases, J lost 1 base, and 7 bases stayed unmatched. The CDR3 has 16 amino acids. CDR1 and CDR2 (germline): LNHDA, SQIVND (reference sequence). CDR3: CASKKDRGISNQPQHF. CDR3 sequence (DNA): TGTGCCAGTAAAAAGGACAGGGGGATAAGCAATCAGCCCCAGCATTTT.

Only a few counts were recorded for this clone. J is TRBJ1-6 and V is TRBV3-1 (or the pseudogene TRBV3-2); possible D gene TRBD1, 5 bases. Germline V gives CDR1 LGHDT, CDR2 YNNKEL (reference sequence). The CDR3 runs to 14 residues. V lost 4 bases, J lost 4 bases, and 8 bases lay in between. Here the CDR3 DNA reads TGTGCCAGCAGCCCCGCAGGGTATAATTCACCCCTCCACTTT. Amino acid sequence: CASSPAGYNSPLHF.

The chain couples TRBV5-4 to TRBJ1-1; D gene ambiguous. Trimming stripped 1 base from V and 2 bases from J, with 12 bases between. Germline CDR1 reads SGHNT; CDR2 reads YYREEE (reference sequence). The length of the CDR3 is 15 residues. In DNA form, the CDR3 reads TGTGCCAGCAGCTTGCCAGGCCCAGTAAACACTGAAGCTTTCTTT. It yields the protein CASSLPGPVNTEAFF.

The rearrangement links TRBV10-3 to TRBJ2-3; 13 bases are a match to TRBD2. The ends lost 10 bases at V and 0 bases at J; junction bases unmatched: 7. Germline assignment: CDR1 ENHRY and CDR2 SYGVKD. The CDR3 sequence is 16 residues long. CDR3 in amino acids: CATRTSGSSSTDTQYF. The CDR3 DNA follows: TGTGCCACCCGGACTAGCGGGAGCTCTAGCACAGATACGCAGTATTTT.

The rearrangement joins TRBV2 to TRBJ1-3, with TRBD1 matching 7 bases. Germline V gives CDR1 SNHLY, CDR2 FYNNEI. This CDR3 is built from 16 residues. After removal of 0 bases from V and 4 bases from J, the junction contained 6 bases not matched to a gene. CDR3 sequence: CASSEAPEGAGNTIYF. The CDR3 nucleotides read TGTGCCAGCAGTGAAGCGCCTGAGGGGGCGGGAAACACCATATATTTT.

The chain links TRBV10-3 to TRBJ2-7; D remains unclear. CDR3 size: 12 residues. The germline V gene encodes CDR1 ENHRY and CDR2 SYGVKD. The germline V and J ends were trimmed by 2 bases and 5 bases, with 7 bases remaining between them. For the CDR3, the DNA is TGTGCCATCAGTGAGAATACGGACGAGCAGTACGTC. Translated, it gives CAISENTDEQYV.

This chain uses TRBV11-2 with TRBJ1-1, with 8 bases aligning to TRBD1. Germline CDR1 is SGHAT and CDR2 is FQNNGV. This CDR3 has 13 amino acids. V shed 5 bases and J 4 bases; nucleotides not matched to a gene: 3. The CDR3 bases are TGTGCCAGCAGCCGGACAGGGCCCACTGAAGCTTTCTTT. It encodes CASSRTGPTEAFF.

The genes are TRBV11-2 and TRBJ2-1, with 8 bases aligning to TRBD2. Germline CDR1 SGHAT, CDR2 FQNNGV. After removal of 6 bases from V and 5 bases from J, the junction contained 3 bases not matched to a gene. CDR3 length: 13 residues. In nucleotides, the CDR3 is TGTGCCAGCAGGGGACTAGGAAACAATGAGCAGTTCTTC. It is translated as CASRGLGNNEQFF.